Shown below are 6 T cell receptor beta chains from a single sample sequenced in a study of graft-versus-host responses after intestinal transplantation. For these TCRs, the target antigens are not known. Profiling relied on immunoSEQ multiplex PCR, and the TCRdb table lists in-frame clones only, not all of them. The table includes over 80,000 clones, 85% to 95% detected once. This sample comprised unstimulated CD8+ T cells sorted from spleen or lymph node cells, obtained before transplant. The receptors shown here come from a human donor who was the organ donor for an intestinal transplant.

This sequence joins TRBV28 and TRBJ2-3, with TRBD1 identical over 9 bases. With V trimmed by 2 bases and J by 3 bases, 3 bases remained unmatched. This CDR3 comprises 15 residues. CDR1 is MDHEN and CDR2 is SYDVKM in the germline V gene. The CDR3 sequence is CASSLGQGRTDTQYF. The CDR3 DNA reads TGTGCCAGCAGTTTAGGACAGGGGAGGACAGATACGCAGTATTTT.

The V call is TRBV9, the J call TRBJ2-7; 8 bases map to TRBD1. CDR1 is SGDLS and CDR2 is YYNGEE in the germline V gene. CDR3 length: 14 residues. V shed 3 bases, J shed 6 bases, and the junction held 8 bases outside the gene matches. The chain's CDR3 is CASSAWTGTSEQYF. DNA for the CDR3: TGTGCCAGCAGCGCGTGGACAGGGACGAGCGAGCAGTACTTC.

The rearrangement joins TRBV19 to TRBJ1-1, with TRBD1 matching 8 bases. Germline V gives CDR1 LNHDA, CDR2 SQIVND (reference sequence). This CDR3 is 13 amino acids long. The V and J ends lost 9 bases and 5 bases, in that order; junction bases with no gene match: 8. The CDR3 coding sequence is TGTGCCAGCCGGCAGGGGGCGCTTACTGAAGCTTTCTTT. It yields the protein CASRQGALTEAFF.

The rearrangement uses TRBV28 and TRBJ1-1; no clear D. V was clipped by 11 bases and J by 0 bases, with 28 bases between them. The CDR3 is 18 amino acids. Per germline, CDR1 MDHEN and CDR2 SYDVKM. CDR3 in amino acids: CAASSPVWRFNMNTEAFF. The CDR3 DNA sequence: TGTGCCGCCAGCTCCCCGGTGTGGAGATTCAATATGAACACTGAAGCTTTCTTT.

V gene TRBV6-1 combines with J gene TRBJ1-4; D unclear. The CDR3 spans 12 residues. V lost 4 bases and J 6 bases, leaving 6 bases between the germline ends. Germline loops: CDR1 MNHNS, CDR2 SASEGT. Here the CDR3 reads CASSGTHEKLFF. The CDR3 nucleotides are TGTGCCAGCAGTGGGACTCATGAAAAACTGTTTTTT.

A single count supports this clone. The chain joins TRBV10-3 to TRBJ2-7, with no clear D. This CDR3 is built from 14 residues. CDR1 ENHRY and CDR2 SYGVKD come from the germline V gene. Trimming took off 0 bases at V and 2 bases at J, with 8 bases between the two ends. Here the CDR3 DNA reads TGTGCCATCAGTGAGTCGGGCTCTGCCTACGAGCAGTACTTC. It yields the protein CAISESGSAYEQYF.